This TCR beta chain was sequenced for a study of immune evolution from preneoplasia to lung adenocarcinoma. The table came from immunoSEQ multiplex PCR; TCRdb's copy has only in-frame clones and leaves some out. In the table there are a few thousand clones, about three quarters of which are singletons. Patient tissue came from resections in Japan or China, 2014–2017. Study-level points and caveats: Clonality was highest in normal lung, lower in later-stage lesions apparently. Top clone share appeared to fall from AAH through AIS, MIA, adenocarcinoma.

Between the trimmed V and J ends, which lost 7 bases and 6 bases, there was a span of 16 bases. This CDR3 has 13 residues. CDR1 is SGHVS, CDR2 FQNEAQ, per germline. This clone was seen a handful of times. Its antigen remains unidentified. The TCR originated in a donor aged 70 or older with lung adenocarcinoma. The sample comprised FFPE adjacent normal lung tissue. This chain uses TRBV7-8 with TRBJ2-7; D gene ambiguous. In nucleotides, the CDR3 is TGTGCCAGCATCTCTACGCTCGCCTCCGAGCAGTACTTC. Its translation: CASISTLASEQYF.